The clone carrying this T cell receptor beta chain was seen a handful of times. This record comes from a study of T cell changes during pregnancy in multiple sclerosis. The table came from immunoSEQ multiplex PCR; TCRdb's copy has only in-frame clones and leaves some out. This table has 75,000 to 95,000 clones, approximately 92% appearing once. The CDR3 sequence is 11 residues long. The V end was cut by 5 bases, the J end by 4 bases, with 8 bases between. From germline, CDR1 is SQVTM and CDR2 ANQGSEA. The sequencing used peripheral blood, collected after pregnancy. The receptor was derived from a female donor with multiple sclerosis, enrolled in a pregnancy study. The chain employs TRBV29-1 and TRBJ1-1; no clear D. CDR3 sequence reads: CSVPVRTEAFF. The CDR3 DNA sequence: TGCAGCGTTCCCGTGCGCACTGAAGCTTTCTTT.